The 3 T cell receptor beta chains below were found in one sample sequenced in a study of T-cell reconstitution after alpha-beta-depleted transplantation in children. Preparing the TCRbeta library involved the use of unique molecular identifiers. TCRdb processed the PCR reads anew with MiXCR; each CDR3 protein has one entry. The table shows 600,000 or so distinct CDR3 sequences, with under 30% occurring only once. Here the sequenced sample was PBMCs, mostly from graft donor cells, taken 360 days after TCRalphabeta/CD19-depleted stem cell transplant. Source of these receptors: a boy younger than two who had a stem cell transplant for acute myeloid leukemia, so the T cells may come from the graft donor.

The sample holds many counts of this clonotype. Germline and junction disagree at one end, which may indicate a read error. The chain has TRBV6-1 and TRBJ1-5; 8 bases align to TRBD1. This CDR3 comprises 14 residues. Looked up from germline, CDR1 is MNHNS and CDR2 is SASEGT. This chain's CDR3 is CASREAGGDQPQHF. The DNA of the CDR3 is TGTGCCAGCAGAGAAGCAGGGGGCGATCAGCCCCAGCATTTT.

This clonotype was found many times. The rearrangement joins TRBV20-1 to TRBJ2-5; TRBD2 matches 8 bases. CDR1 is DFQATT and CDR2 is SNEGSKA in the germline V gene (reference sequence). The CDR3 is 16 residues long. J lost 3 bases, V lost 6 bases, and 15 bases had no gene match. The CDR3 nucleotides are TGCAGTGCGCTACCCCCCCGCGGGGGGATAAAAGAGACCCAGTACTTC. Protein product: CSALPPRGGIKETQYF.

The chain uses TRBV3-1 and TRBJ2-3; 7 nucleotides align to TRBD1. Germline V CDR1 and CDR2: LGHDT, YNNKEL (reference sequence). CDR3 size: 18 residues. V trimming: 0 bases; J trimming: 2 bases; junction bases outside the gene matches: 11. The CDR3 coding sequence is TGTGCCAGCAGCCAAGATCAGAGGGACAGTAGTACCACAGATACGCAGTATTTT. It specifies CASSQDQRDSSTTDTQYF.